This entry concerns a single TCR beta chain. Trimming left V 7 bases short and J 5 bases short, with 17 bases between. From germline, CDR1 is SGHTA and CDR2 FQGNSA. This CDR3 spans 14 amino acids. The sample comes from a study of blood T cell repertoires in COVID-19. Across the study: T cells, B-cell-depleted T cells, or PBMCs provided the cDNA or gDNA that served as material.

Original analysis: For nucleated cells, counts were estimated from reference gene primer amplification. Assay: immunoSEQ multiplex PCR; the TCRdb copy retains only in-frame clones and omits some. That table furnishes V, J and clone size, whereas the DNA furnished D and trimming. The sample contains 150,000 to 200,000 clones, about 81% of which appear only once. The receptor was isolated from a human donor in a cohort sampled during active COVID-19. Sequencing was done on a sample of peripheral blood. The gene calls are TRBV7-2 and TRBJ1-1, with D perhaps TRBD1 (6 bases). This CDR3 reads CASTSRRGRTEAFF. CDR3 nucleotides: TGTGCCAGCACCTCCAGGCGGGGGCGGACTGAAGCTTTCTTT.